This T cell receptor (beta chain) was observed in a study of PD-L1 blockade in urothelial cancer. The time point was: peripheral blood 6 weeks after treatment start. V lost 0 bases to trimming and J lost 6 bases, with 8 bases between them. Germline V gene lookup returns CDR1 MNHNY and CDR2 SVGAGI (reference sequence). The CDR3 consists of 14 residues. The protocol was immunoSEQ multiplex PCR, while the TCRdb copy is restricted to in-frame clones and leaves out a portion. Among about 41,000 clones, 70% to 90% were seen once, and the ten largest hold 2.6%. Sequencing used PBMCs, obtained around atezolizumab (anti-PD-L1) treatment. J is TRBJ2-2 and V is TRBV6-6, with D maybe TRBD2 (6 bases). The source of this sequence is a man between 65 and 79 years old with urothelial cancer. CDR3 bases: TGTGCCAGCAGTTACTCTAGGGAGGCCGGGGAGCTGTTTTTT. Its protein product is CASSYSREAGELFF.